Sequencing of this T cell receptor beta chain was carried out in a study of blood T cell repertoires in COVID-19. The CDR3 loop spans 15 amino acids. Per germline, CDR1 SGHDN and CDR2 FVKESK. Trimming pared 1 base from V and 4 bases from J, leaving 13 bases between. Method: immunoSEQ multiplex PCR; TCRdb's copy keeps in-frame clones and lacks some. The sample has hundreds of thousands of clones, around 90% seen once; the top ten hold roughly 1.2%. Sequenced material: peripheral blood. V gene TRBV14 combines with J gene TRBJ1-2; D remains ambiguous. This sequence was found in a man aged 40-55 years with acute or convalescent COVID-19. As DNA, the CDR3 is TGTGCCAGCAGCCAAGGTTACACCTCTCTCTATGGCTACACCTTC. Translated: CASSQGYTSLYGYTF.